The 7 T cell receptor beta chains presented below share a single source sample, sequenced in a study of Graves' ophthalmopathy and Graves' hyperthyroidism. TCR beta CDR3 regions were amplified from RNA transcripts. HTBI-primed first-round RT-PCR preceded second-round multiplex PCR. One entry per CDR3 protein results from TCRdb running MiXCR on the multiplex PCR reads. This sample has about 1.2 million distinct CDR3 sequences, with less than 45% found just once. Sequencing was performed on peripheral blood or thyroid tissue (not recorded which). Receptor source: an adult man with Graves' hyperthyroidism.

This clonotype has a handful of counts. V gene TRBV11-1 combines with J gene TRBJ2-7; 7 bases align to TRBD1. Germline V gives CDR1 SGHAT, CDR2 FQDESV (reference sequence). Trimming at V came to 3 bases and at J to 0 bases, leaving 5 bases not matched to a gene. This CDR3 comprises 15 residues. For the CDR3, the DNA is TGTGCCAGCAGCTTGCTGGGGACAGTCTCCTACGAGCAGTACTTC. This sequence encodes CASSLLGTVSYEQYF. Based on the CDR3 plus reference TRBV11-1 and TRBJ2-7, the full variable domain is EAEVAQSPRYKITEKSQAVAFWCDPISGHATLYWYRQILGQGPELLVQFQDESVVDDSQLPKDRFSAERLKGVDSTLKIQPAELGDSAMYLCASSLLGTVSYEQYFGPGTRLTVT.

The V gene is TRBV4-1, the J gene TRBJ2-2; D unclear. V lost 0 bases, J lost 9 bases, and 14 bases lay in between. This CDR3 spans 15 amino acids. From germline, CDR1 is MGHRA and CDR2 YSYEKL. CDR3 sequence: CASSQDLSVPRELFF. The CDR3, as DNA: TGCGCCAGCAGCCAAGATCTCTCCGTTCCCAGGGAGCTGTTTTTT.

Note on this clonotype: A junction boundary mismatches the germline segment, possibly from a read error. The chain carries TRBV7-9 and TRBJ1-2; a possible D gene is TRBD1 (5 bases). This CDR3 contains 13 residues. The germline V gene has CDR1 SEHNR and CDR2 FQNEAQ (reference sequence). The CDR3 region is CASSVGWDYGYTF. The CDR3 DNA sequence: TGTGCCAGCAGCGTAGGATGGGACTATGGTTACACCTTC. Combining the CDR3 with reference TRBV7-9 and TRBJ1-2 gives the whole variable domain DTGVSQNPRHKITKRGQNVTFRCDPISEHNRLYWYRQTLGQGPEFLTYFQNEAQLEKSRLLSDRFSAERPKGSFSTLEIQRTEQGDSAMYLCASSVGWDYGYTFGSGTRLTVV.

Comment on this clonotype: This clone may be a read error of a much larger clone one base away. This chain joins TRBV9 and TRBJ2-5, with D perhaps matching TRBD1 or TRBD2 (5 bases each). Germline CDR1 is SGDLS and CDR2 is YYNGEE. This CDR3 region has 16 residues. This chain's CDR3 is CAGSAGDRGPQETQYF. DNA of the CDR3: TGTGCCGGCAGCGCTGGGGACCGGGGCCCTCAAGAGACCCAGTACTTC.

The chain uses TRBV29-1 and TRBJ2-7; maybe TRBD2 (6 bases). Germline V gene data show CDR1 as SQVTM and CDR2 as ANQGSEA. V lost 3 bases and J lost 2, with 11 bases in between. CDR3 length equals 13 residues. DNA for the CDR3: TGCAGCGTTGAGACGGGAGTGGCCTACGAGCAGTACTTC. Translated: CSVETGVAYEQYF.

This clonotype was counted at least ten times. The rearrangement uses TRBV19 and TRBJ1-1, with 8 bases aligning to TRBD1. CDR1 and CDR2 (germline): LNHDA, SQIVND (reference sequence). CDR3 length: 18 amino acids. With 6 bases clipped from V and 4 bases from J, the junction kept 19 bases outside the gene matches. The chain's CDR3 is CASRTERGTGTVSTEAFF. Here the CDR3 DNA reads TGTGCCAGTAGGACTGAAAGGGGGACAGGCACCGTGAGCACTGAAGCTTTCTTT. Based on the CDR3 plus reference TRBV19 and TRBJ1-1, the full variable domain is DGGITQSPKYLFRKEGQNVTLSCEQNLNHDAMYWYRQDPGQGLRLIYYSQIVNDFQKGDIAEGYSVSREKKESFPLTVTSAQKNPTAFYLCASRTERGTGTVSTEAFFGQGTRLTVV.

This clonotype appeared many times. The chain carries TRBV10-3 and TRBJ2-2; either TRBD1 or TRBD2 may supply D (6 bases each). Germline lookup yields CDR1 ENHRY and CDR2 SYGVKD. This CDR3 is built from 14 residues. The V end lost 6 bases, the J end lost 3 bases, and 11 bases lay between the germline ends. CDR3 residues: CAISGGSDTGELFF. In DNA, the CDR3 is TGTGCCATCAGCGGGGGCTCGGACACCGGGGAGCTGTTTTTT.